This TCR beta chain was sequenced for a study of OX40 agonist ivuxolimab in advanced cancers. Study-wide context: Ivuxolimab, which targeted the costimulatory receptor OX40 (CD134), was an agonistic, fully human IgG2 monoclonal antibody. The dose-escalation cohort was about 87% male with a mean age of roughly 62 years, ranging from about 23 to 85. The purpose of peripheral TCRbeta sequencing was to test whether ivuxolimab changed TCR sequence diversity and led to clonal T-cell expansion. Partial responses occurred in three dose-escalation patients, of whom one had hepatocellular carcinoma and two had cutaneous melanoma. The paper reports the monotherapy dose-escalation portion (N of about 52 patients) of the phase I ivuxolimab trial. Intravenous ivuxolimab was administered to patients every 2 weeks at six dose levels: 0.01, 0.1, 0.3, 1.5, 3 and 10 mg/kg. Among the approximately 50 dose-escalation patients, some 20 had hepatocellular carcinoma, roughly 15 melanoma, 9 renal cell carcinoma and 9 head and neck cancer. Patients were allowed to have had prior anti-PD-1, anti-PD-L1 or anti-CTLA-4 therapy, and around two fifths of the dose-escalation patients had been treated with checkpoint inhibitors. Summary of the overall study and its limitations: On average, CD8+ T cells showed more expanded clones than CD4+ T cells after ivuxolimab. Low levels of normalized T-cell clonal expansion were also seen in some nonresponding patients. In the 0.1-3.0 mg/kg groups, partial responders were among the patients with the lowest normalized peripheral clonal expansion, particularly in CD8+ T cells. Which antigens the clonally expanded peripheral T cells were specific for was not determined. At doses of 0.1 to 3.0 mg/kg, clonal expansion of both CD4+ and CD8+ T cells in blood was seen between baseline and week 6.

The trial excluded patients who had a history of autoimmune disease or who were on systemic immunosuppression. Peripheral blood for TCR sequencing was collected from all dose cohorts at baseline, on cycle 4 day 1, and on cycle 7 day 1. The samples were drawn from a first-in-human, open-label, multicenter phase I dose-escalation trial of ivuxolimab. The trial enrolled adults with locally advanced or metastatic head and neck squamous cell, hepatocellular, melanoma or renal cell carcinoma. Before TCR sequencing, CD4+ T cells and CD8+ T cells from peripheral blood were sorted into separate populations. For sequencing of the TCRbeta CDR3 region, genomic DNA was extracted from the sorted cells. The immunoSEQ Assay was used to sequence the TCRbeta CDR3 regions. Entries here come from immuneACCESS through TCRdb and include only in-frame sequences with V and J called. Some clones fail to appear in such tables; in the studies checked, an unresolved V gene covers under half of the shortfall, and the cause of the remainder is unknown. The sample includes approximately 69,000 clones, with roughly 84% observed a single time. The ten top clones hold roughly 8% of the sample.

In its sample, this clone was seen a few times. Its recognized antigen is unknown. Within one base of it there is no much larger clone, and no base qualities were kept. The sample has other DNA sequences that encode this CDR3 too. From the cysteine through the phenylalanine, the CDR3 covers 16 amino acids. The read is trimmed to its CDR3 DNA, 48 bases read in frame from base 1. Trimming takes 2 bases off V and 1 base off J; junction bases not matched to a gene: 4. From a lookup of the germline V gene, CDR1 and CDR2 are ENHRY and SYGVKD. This clonotype was sampled from an adult with an advanced solid tumor such as melanoma, head and neck, liver or kidney cancer. The sequence is built from TRBV10-3 and TRBJ2-2; 7 bases in the junction line up with TRBD1. The sample was CD4+ or CD8+ T cells sorted from blood, taken in a trial of the OX40 agonist ivuxolimab. CDR3 reads: CAISELRTGNTGELFF. The nucleotides read TGTGCCATCAGTGAGCTCCGGACAGGGAACACCGGGGAGCTGTTTTTT.